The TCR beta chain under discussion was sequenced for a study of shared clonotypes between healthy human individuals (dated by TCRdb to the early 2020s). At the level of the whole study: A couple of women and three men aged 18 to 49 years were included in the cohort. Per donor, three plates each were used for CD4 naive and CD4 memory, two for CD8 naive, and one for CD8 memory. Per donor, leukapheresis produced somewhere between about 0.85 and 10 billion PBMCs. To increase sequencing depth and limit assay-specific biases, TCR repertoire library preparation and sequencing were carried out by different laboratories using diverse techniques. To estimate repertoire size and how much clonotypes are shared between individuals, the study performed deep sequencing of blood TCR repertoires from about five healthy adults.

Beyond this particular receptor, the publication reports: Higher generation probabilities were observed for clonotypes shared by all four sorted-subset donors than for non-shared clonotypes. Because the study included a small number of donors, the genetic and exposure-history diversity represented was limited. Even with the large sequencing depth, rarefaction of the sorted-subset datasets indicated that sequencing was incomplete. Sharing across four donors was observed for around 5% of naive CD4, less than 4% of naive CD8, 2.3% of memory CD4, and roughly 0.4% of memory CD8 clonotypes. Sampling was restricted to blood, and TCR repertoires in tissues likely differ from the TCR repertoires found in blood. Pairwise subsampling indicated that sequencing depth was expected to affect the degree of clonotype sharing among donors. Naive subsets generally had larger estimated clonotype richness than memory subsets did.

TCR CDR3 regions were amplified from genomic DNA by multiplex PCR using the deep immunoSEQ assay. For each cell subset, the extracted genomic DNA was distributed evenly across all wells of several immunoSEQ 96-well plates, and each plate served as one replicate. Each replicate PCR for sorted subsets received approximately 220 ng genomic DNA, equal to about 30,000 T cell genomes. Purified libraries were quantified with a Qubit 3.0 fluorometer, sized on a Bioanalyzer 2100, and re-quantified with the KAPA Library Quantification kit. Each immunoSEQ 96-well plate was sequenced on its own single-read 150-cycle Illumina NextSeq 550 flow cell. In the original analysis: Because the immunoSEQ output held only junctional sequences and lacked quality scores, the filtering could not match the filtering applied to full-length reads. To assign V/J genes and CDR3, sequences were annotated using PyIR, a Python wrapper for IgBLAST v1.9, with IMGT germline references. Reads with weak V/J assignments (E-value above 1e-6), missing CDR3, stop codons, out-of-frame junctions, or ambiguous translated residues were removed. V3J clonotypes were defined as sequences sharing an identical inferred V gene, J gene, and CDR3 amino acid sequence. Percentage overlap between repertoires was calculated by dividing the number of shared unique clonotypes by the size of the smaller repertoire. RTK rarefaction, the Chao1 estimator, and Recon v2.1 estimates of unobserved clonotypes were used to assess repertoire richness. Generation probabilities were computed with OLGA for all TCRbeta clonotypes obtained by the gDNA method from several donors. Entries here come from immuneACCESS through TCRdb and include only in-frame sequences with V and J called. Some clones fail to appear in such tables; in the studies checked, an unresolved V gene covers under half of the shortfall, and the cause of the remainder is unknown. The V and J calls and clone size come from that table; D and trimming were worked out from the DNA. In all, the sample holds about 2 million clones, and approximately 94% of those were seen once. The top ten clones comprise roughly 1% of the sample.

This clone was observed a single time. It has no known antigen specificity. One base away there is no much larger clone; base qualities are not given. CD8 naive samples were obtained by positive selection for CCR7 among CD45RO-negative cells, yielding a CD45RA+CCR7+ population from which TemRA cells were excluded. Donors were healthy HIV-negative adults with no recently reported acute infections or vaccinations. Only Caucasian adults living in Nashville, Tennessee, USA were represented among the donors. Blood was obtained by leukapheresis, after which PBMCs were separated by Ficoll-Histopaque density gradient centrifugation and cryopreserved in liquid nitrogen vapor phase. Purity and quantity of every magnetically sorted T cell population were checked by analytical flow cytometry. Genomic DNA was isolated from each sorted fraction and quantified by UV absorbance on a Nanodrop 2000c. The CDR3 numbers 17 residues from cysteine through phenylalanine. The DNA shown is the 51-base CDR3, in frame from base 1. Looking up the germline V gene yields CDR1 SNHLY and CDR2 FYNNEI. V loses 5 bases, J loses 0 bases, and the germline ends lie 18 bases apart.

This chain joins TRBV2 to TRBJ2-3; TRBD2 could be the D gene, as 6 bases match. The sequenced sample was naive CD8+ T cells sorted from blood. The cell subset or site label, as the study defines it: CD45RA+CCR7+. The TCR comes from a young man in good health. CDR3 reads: CASSSDRGGKSTDTQYF. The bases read TGTGCCAGCAGTTCCGACCGGGGAGGAAAGAGCACAGATACGCAGTATTTT. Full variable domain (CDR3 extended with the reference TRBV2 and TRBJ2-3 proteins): EPEVTQTPSHQVTQMGQEVILRCVPISNHLYFYWYRQILGQKVEFLVSFYNNEISEKSEIFDDQFSVERPDGSNFTLKIRSTKLEDSAMYFCASSSDRGGKSTDTQYFGPGTRLTVL.